This is a list of T cell receptor beta chains from one sample in a study of shared clonotypes between healthy human individuals. Repertoires were generated with immunoSEQ multiplex PCR, while TCRdb's copy carries only in-frame clones and drops some. The table records some 2,100,000 clones, about 93% of them present only once. The sample comprised naive CD8+ T cells from PBMCs. Receptors were obtained from a man between 18 and 35 years old in good health. Some clones in this sample may be carry-over from other donors' samples. Each CDR3 is given with its conserved first and last residue. D genes are given only for firm matches. Not all rows give a size; the values are once, few, many and, for expanded clones, a class.

DNA: TGTGCCAGCAGTTCCCCCCTCAGGGCGGGTAGCAATCAGCCCCAGCATTTT
CDR3: CASSSPLRAGSNQPQHF
J: TRBJ1-5
V: TRBV28
size: .
D: .

DNA: TGTGCCAGCAGCGCCCATAGGACTAGCCCTTTCTACGAGCAGTACTTC
CDR3: CASSAHRTSPFYEQYF
J: TRBJ2-7
V: TRBV9
size: once
D: TRBD2

DNA: TGTGCCAGCGAGCAGGGTCCTGAAAAACTGTTTTTT
CDR3: CASEQGPEKLFF
J: TRBJ1-4
V: TRBV2
size: .
D: .

DNA: TGTGCCAGCAGCGAGAGGGTCCCCATGAACACTGAAGCTTTCTTT
CDR3: CASSERVPMNTEAFF
J: TRBJ1-1
V: TRBV13
size: few
D: .

DNA: TGTGCCAGCAGCGTAGGGGGGGCTAACTCCAACGAGCAGTACTTC
CDR3: CASSVGGANSNEQYF
J: TRBJ2-7
V: TRBV9
size: .
D: .

DNA: TGTGCCAGCAGCCCGGCGGGTGGCACTGAAGCTTTCTTT
CDR3: CASSPAGGTEAFF
J: TRBJ1-1
V: TRBV5-6
size: .
D: .

DNA: TGTGCCAGCAGTCTCTTCTGGGCGGGAATCAACAATGAGCAGTTCTTC
CDR3: CASSLFWAGINNEQFF
J: TRBJ2-1
V: TRBV7-9
size: .
D: .

DNA: TGTGCCAGCAGAGGCGTAGGCCCTACAGATACGCAGTATTTT
CDR3: CASRGVGPTDTQYF
J: TRBJ2-3
V: TRBV27
size: once
D: .

DNA: TGTGCCAGCAGCCTACAGGGGAACACTGAAGCTTTCTTT
CDR3: CASSLQGNTEAFF
J: TRBJ1-1
V: TRBV7-9
size: .
D: .

DNA: TGTGCCAGCAGCTTAATGGGCTCTGGGGCCAACGTCCTGACTTTC
CDR3: CASSLMGSGANVLTF
J: TRBJ2-6
V: TRBV7-2
size: .
D: .

DNA: TGTGCCAGTAGTATGTGGGTGGGGCGTGAAGCTTTCTTT
CDR3: CASSMWVGREAFF
J: TRBJ1-1
V: TRBV19
size: .
D: .

DNA: TGTGCCAGCAGCTCGACTGTTACAGATACGCAGTATTTT
CDR3: CASSSTVTDTQYF
J: TRBJ2-3
V: TRBV7-7
size: .
D: .

DNA: TGTGCCAGCAGCTTAGGGGTAGCGGGAGAGCCTAGCACAGATACGCAGTATTTT
CDR3: CASSLGVAGEPSTDTQYF
J: TRBJ2-3
V: TRBV11-2
size: once
D: TRBD2

DNA: TGTGCCAGCAGAGTAACAGGGGGCAATCAGCCCCAGCATTTT
CDR3: CASRVTGGNQPQHF
J: TRBJ1-5
V: TRBV28
size: .
D: TRBD1

DNA: TGTGCCAGCAGCTACGGGCCGGGACGCCGGGGCACAGATACGCAGTATTTT
CDR3: CASSYGPGRRGTDTQYF
J: TRBJ2-3
V: TRBV7-6
size: .
D: .

DNA: TGTGCCAGCAGGGAGGTCAGGGTAGCAGAAACAGATACGCAGTATTTT
CDR3: CASREVRVAETDTQYF
J: TRBJ2-3
V: TRBV2
size: .
D: .

DNA: TGTGCCAGCAGCGTAGGAGCGGGTAGCGGGGAGCTGTTTTTT
CDR3: CASSVGAGSGELFF
J: TRBJ2-2
V: TRBV9
size: few
D: .

DNA: TGCGGAACTCAGAGGGTTTATTTAGCTGGAGAGACCCAGTACTTC
CDR3: CGTQRVYLAGETQYF
J: TRBJ2-5
V: TRBV10-1
size: .
D: .

DNA: TGTGCCAGCAGTGAGTGGCGGGCTAGCGGGATTTACAATGAGCAGTTCTTC
CDR3: CASSEWRASGIYNEQFF
J: TRBJ2-1
V: TRBV2
size: .
D: TRBD2

DNA: TGTGCCAGCAGCTTAGGAGGGGGTAGCTCTGGGGCCAACGTCCTGACTTTC
CDR3: CASSLGGGSSGANVLTF
J: TRBJ2-6
V: TRBV13
size: .
D: .

DNA: TGTGCCATCAGGGAGATGTGGGGGACGAAAGAGGACGAGCAGTACTTC
CDR3: CAIREMWGTKEDEQYF
J: TRBJ2-7
V: TRBV10-3
size: once
D: .

DNA: TGTGCCAGCACGGGGGGTCGGAACTACAATGAGCAGTTCTTC
CDR3: CASTGGRNYNEQFF
J: TRBJ2-1
V: TRBV9
size: .
D: TRBD2

DNA: TGTGCCAGCAGCCCGCTGGCGGGGCCCGGGGCCAACGTCCTGACTTTC
CDR3: CASSPLAGPGANVLTF
J: TRBJ2-6
V: TRBV7-2
size: .
D: .

DNA: TGTGCCAGCATCCCCCTAGGCAGGAGCTCCTACGAGCAGTACTTC
CDR3: CASIPLGRSSYEQYF
J: TRBJ2-7
V: TRBV11-2
size: .
D: .

DNA: TGTGCCAGCAGTTTGATAGGATCCTACGAGCAGTACTTC
CDR3: CASSLIGSYEQYF
J: TRBJ2-7
V: TRBV28
size: .
D: .

DNA: TGTGCCAGCAGCTTTTTCGTCGAGAGCTCTGGAAACACCATATATTTT
CDR3: CASSFFVESSGNTIYF
J: TRBJ1-3
V: TRBV7-9
size: .
D: .

DNA: TGTGCCAGCGCCAAACTAGCGGGAACCTACAATGAGCAGTTCTTC
CDR3: CASAKLAGTYNEQFF
J: TRBJ2-1
V: TRBV27
size: .
D: TRBD2

DNA: TGTGCCAGCAAAGCAGGGGTGGGGGCCAACGTCCTGACTTTC
CDR3: CASKAGVGANVLTF
J: TRBJ2-6
V: TRBV28
size: .
D: .

DNA: TGTGCCAGCAGTGGAAAGCAGGCAGGGTCCCTATATGGCTACACCTTC
CDR3: CASSGKQAGSLYGYTF
J: TRBJ1-2
V: TRBV2
size: .
D: .

DNA: TGTGCCAGCAGCCCCCGGGGGCCCTACGAGCAGTACTTC
CDR3: CASSPRGPYEQYF
J: TRBJ2-7
V: TRBV13
size: .
D: .

DNA: TGTGCCAGAAGCTTGGCCTCGTCGGTGACGGGATGGGGCACAGATACGCAGTATTTT
CDR3: CARSLASSVTGWGTDTQYF
J: TRBJ2-3
V: TRBV5-3
size: .
D: .

DNA: TGTGCCAGCAGCTTCCCGACTAGCGGCTACAATGAGCAGTTCTTC
CDR3: CASSFPTSGYNEQFF
J: TRBJ2-1
V: TRBV11-2
size: .
D: TRBD2

DNA: TGTGCCAGCAAAACTAGATACAATGAGCAGTTCTTC
CDR3: CASKTRYNEQFF
J: TRBJ2-1
V: TRBV27
size: .
D: .

DNA: TGTGCCAGCAGTTTATTCGCAGGGGGCACCTACGAGCAGTACTTC
CDR3: CASSLFAGGTYEQYF
J: TRBJ2-7
V: TRBV27
size: .
D: TRBD1

DNA: TGTGCCAGCAGCTTCGGCCCGGGGGGGCAGCTCTACGAGCAGTACTTC
CDR3: CASSFGPGGQLYEQYF
J: TRBJ2-7
V: TRBV11-2
size: .
D: TRBD2

DNA: TGTGCCAGCAGTCCGGACAGAAGCTCCTACGAGCAGTACTTC
CDR3: CASSPDRSSYEQYF
J: TRBJ2-7
V: TRBV27
size: once
D: .

DNA: TGCGCCACCTATTCTGCGAACACCGGGGAGCTGTTTTTT
CDR3: CATYSANTGELFF
J: TRBJ2-2
V: TRBV4-1
size: .
D: .

DNA: TGCGCCAGCAGCCAAGCATCGGGACAGAGGAACACTGAAGCTTTCTTT
CDR3: CASSQASGQRNTEAFF
J: TRBJ1-1
V: TRBV4-1
size: .
D: TRBD1

DNA: TGTGCCAGCAGCGAGACACCTCGGCTAGCCCTAGGAGAGACCCAGTACTTC
CDR3: CASSETPRLALGETQYF
J: TRBJ2-5
V: TRBV9
size: once
D: .

DNA: TGTGCCAGCAGCGTAGGGGGGGACCCCACAGCCAAAAACATTCAGTACTTC
CDR3: CASSVGGDPTAKNIQYF
J: TRBJ2-4
V: TRBV9
size: .
D: .

DNA: TGTGCCAGCAGACCGACTAGCGGGAGGGCCGGGAGCATTCAGTACTTC
CDR3: CASRPTSGRAGSIQYF
J: TRBJ2-4
V: TRBV6-6
size: once
D: TRBD2

DNA: TGCAGCATAAGACAGGGAGTAGCCAAAAACATTCAGTACTTC
CDR3: CSIRQGVAKNIQYF
J: TRBJ2-4
V: TRBV29-1
size: .
D: TRBD1

DNA: TGTGCCACCAGCAGCGCCTCGACTAGCGGGAGGTACAATGAGCAGTTCTTC
CDR3: CATSSASTSGRYNEQFF
J: TRBJ2-1
V: TRBV15
size: .
D: TRBD2

DNA: TGTGCCAGCAGCTCCCGGACACCCATTGGCTACACCTTC
CDR3: CASSSRTPIGYTF
J: TRBJ1-2
V: TRBV11-2
size: .
D: .

DNA: TGTGCCAGCAGTTTTCTGGGACAGGGGGACTATGGCTACACCTTC
CDR3: CASSFLGQGDYGYTF
J: TRBJ1-2
V: TRBV27
size: .
D: TRBD1

DNA: TGCAGCGTTGACTCCGGGGCCGGATACAATGAGCAGTTCTTC
CDR3: CSVDSGAGYNEQFF
J: TRBJ2-1
V: TRBV29-1
size: once
D: .

DNA: TGTGCCAGCAGTGAATGGGGGGCAAATAATTCACCCCTCCACTTT
CDR3: CASSEWGANNSPLHF
J: TRBJ1-6
V: TRBV6-1
size: .
D: .

DNA: TGTGCCAGCAGACAGACAGCAACCGGGGAGCTGTTTTTT
CDR3: CASRQTATGELFF
J: TRBJ2-2
V: TRBV27
size: .
D: .

DNA: TGTGCCAGCAGCTTGGTGGGGGAAGCTTTCTTT
CDR3: CASSLVGEAFF
J: TRBJ1-1
V: TRBV5-5
size: .
D: .